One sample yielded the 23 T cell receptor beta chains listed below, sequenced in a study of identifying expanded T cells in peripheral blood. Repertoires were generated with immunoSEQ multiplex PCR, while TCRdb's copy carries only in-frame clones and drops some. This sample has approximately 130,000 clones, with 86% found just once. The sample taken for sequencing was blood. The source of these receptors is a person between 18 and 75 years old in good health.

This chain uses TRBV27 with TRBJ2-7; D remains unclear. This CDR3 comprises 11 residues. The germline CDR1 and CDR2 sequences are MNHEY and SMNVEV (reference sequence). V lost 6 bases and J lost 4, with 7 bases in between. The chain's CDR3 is CASSGGYEQYF. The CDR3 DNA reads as TGTGCCAGCAGCGGTGGGTACGAGCAGTACTTC.

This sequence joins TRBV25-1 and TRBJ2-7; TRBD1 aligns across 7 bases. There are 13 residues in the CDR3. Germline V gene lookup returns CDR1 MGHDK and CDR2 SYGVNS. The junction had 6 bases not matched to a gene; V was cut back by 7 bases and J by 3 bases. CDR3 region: CASTDRASYEQYF. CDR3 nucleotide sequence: TGTGCCAGCACAGACAGGGCCAGCTACGAGCAGTACTTC.

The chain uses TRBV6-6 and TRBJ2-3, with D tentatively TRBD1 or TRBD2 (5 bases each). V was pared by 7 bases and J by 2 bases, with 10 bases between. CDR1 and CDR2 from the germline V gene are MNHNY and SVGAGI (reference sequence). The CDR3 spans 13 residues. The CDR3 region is CASTSGTTDTQYF. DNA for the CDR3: TGTGCCAGCACATCCGGGACCACAGATACGCAGTATTTT.

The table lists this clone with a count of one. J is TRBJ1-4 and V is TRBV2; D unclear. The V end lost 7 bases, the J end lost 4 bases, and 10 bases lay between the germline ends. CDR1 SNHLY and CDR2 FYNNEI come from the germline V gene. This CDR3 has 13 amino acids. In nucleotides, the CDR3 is TGTGCCAGCACTTCACAGATTAATGAAAAACTGTTTTTT. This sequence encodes CASTSQINEKLFF.

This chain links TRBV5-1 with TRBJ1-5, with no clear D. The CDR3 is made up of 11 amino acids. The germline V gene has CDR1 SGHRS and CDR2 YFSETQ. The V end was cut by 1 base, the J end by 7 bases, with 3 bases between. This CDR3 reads CASSLKQPQHF. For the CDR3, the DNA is TGCGCCAGCAGCTTGAAGCAGCCCCAGCATTTT. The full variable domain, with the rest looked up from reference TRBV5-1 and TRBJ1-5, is KAGVTQTPRYLIKTRGQQVTLSCSPISGHRSVSWYQQTPGQGLQFLFEYFSETQRNKGNFPGRFSGRQFSNSRSEMNVSTLELGDSALYLCASSLKQPQHFGDGTRLSIL.

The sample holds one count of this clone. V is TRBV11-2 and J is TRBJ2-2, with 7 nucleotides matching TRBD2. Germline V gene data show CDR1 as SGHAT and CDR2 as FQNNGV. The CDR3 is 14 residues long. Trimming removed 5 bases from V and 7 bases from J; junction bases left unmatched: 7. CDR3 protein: CASSPTSAGGELFF. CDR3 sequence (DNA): TGTGCCAGCAGCCCTACTAGCGCGGGCGGGGAGCTGTTTTTT.

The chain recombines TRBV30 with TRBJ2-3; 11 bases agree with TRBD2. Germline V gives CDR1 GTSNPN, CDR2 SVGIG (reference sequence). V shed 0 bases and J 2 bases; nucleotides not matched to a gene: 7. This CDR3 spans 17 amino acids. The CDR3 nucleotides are TGTGCCTGGAGTGTAGTGGGACTAGCGGCTGCCACAGATACGCAGTATTTT. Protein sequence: CAWSVVGLAAATDTQYF.

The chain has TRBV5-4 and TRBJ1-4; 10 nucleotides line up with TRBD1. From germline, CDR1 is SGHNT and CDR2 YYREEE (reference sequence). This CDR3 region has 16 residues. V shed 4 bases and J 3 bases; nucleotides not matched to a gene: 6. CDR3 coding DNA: TGTGCCAGCAGCCCGACAGGGGGCAACGCTAATGAAAAACTGTTTTTT. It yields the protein CASSPTGGNANEKLFF.

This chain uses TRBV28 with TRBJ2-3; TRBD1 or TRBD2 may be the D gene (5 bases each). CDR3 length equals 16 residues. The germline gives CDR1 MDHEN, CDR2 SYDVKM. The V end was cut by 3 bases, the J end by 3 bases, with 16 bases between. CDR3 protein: CASSLMGPESTDTQYF. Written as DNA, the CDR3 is TGTGCCAGCAGTTTGATGGGACCGGAGAGTACAGATACGCAGTATTTT.

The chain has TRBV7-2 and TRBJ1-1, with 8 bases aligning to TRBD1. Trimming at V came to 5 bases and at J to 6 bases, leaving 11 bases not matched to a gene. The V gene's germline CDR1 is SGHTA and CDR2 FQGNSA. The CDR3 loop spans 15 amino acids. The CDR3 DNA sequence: TGTGCCAGCAGCCAAAGAGGGGGACAGGACCCTGAAGCTTTCTTT. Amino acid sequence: CASSQRGGQDPEAFF. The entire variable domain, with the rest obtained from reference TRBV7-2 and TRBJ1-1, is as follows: GAGVSQSPSNKVTEKGKDVELRCDPISGHTALYWYRQSLGQGLEFLIYFQGNSAPDKSGLPSDRFSAERTGGSVSTLTIQRTQQEDSAVYLCASSQRGGQDPEAFFGQGTRLTVV.

DNA for the CDR3: TGTGCCAGCAGCTTACGGGTGAGCTCCTATAATTCACCCCTCCACTTT. Residues: CASSLRVSSYNSPLHF. The chain carries TRBV7-2 and TRBJ1-6; no firm D call. CDR3 size: 16 residues. The germline CDR1 and CDR2 sequences are SGHTA and FQGNSA. The ends were cut back, 2 bases at V and 0 bases at J, with 8 bases in the middle.

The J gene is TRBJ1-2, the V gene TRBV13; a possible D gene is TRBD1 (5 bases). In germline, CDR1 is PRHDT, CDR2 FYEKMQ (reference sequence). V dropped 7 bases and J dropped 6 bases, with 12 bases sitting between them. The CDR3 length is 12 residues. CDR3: CASTQGVHGYTF. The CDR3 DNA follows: TGTGCCAGCACCCAGGGAGTTCATGGCTACACCTTC.

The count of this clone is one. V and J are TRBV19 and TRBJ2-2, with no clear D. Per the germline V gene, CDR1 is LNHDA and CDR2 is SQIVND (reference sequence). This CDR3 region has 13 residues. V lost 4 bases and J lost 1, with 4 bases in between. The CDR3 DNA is TGTGCCAGTAGTACAGGGAACACCGGGGAGCTGTTTTTT. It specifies CASSTGNTGELFF.

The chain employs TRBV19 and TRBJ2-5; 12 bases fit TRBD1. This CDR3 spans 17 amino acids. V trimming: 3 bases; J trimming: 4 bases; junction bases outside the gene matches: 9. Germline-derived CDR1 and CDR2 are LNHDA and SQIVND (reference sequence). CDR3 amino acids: CASSIPGQGAVGETQYF. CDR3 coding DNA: TGTGCCAGTAGTATCCCGGGACAGGGGGCGGTTGGAGAGACCCAGTACTTC.

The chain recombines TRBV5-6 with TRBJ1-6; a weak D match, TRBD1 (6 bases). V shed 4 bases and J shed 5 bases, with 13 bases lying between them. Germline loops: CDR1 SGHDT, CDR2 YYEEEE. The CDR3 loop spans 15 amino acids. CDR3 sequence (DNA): TGTGCCAGCAGCGCTCGGACAGAGGATAATTCACCCCTCCACTTT. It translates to CASSARTEDNSPLHF. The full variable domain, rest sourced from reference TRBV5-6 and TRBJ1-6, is DAGVTQSPTHLIKTRGQQVTLRCSPKSGHDTVSWYQQALGQGPQFIFQYYEEEERQRGNFPDRFSGHQFPNYSSELNVNALLLGDSALYLCASSARTEDNSPLHFGNGTRLTVT.

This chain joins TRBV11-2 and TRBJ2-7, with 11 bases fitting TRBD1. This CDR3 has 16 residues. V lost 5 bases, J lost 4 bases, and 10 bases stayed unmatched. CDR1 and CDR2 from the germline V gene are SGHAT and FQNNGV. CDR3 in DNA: TGTGCCAGCAGCCACGGGCGGGGGACAGGGGGGTACGAGCAGTACTTC. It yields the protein CASSHGRGTGGYEQYF.

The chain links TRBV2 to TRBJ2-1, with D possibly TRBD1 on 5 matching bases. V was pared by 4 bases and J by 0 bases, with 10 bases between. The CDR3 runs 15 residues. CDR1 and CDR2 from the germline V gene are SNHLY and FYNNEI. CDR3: CASSGGPASYNEQFF. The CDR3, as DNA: TGTGCCAGCAGTGGGGGCCCGGCCTCCTACAATGAGCAGTTCTTC. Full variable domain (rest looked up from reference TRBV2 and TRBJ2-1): EPEVTQTPSHQVTQMGQEVILRCVPISNHLYFYWYRQILGQKVEFLVSFYNNEISEKSEIFDDQFSVERPDGSNFTLKIRSTKLEDSAMYFCASSGGPASYNEQFFGPGTRLTVL.

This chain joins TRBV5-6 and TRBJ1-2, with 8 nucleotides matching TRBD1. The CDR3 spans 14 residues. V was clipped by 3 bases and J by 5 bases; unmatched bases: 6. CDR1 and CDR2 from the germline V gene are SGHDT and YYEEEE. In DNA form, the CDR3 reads TGTGCCAGCAGCTCGGACAGGGCCTTATATGGCTACACCTTC. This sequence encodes CASSSDRALYGYTF.

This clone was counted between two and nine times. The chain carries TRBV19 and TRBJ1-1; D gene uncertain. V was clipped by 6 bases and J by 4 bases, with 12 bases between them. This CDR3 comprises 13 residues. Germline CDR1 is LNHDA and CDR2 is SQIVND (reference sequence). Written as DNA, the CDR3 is TGTGCCAGTAGAGGAGACCGGATCACTGAAGCTTTCTTT. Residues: CASRGDRITEAFF.

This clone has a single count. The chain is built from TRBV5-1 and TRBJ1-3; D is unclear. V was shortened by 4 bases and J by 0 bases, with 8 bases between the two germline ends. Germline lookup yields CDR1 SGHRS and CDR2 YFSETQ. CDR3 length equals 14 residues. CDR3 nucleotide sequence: TGCGCCAGCAGCGAAGTGGGCTCTGGAAACACCATATATTTT. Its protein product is CASSEVGSGNTIYF.

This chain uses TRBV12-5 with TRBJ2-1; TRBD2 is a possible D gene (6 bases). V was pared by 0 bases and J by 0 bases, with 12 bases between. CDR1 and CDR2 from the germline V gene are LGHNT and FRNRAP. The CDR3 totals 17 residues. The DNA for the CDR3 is TGTGCTAGTGGTTTGGTCTCCGGGGGTCGCTCCTACAATGAGCAGTTCTTC. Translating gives CASGLVSGGRSYNEQFF.

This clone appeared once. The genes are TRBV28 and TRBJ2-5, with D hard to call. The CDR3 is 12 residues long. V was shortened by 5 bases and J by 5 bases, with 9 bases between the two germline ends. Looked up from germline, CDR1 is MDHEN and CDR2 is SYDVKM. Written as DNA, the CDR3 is TGTGCCAGCAGTCCCCTGGGTGAGACCCAGTACTTC. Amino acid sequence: CASSPLGETQYF.

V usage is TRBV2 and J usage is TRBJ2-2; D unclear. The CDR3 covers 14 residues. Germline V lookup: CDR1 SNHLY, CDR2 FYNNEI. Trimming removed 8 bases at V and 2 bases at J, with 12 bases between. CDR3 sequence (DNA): TGTGCCAGCTTGCGCCGAAAAAACACCGGGGAGCTGTTTTTT. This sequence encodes CASLRRKNTGELFF.